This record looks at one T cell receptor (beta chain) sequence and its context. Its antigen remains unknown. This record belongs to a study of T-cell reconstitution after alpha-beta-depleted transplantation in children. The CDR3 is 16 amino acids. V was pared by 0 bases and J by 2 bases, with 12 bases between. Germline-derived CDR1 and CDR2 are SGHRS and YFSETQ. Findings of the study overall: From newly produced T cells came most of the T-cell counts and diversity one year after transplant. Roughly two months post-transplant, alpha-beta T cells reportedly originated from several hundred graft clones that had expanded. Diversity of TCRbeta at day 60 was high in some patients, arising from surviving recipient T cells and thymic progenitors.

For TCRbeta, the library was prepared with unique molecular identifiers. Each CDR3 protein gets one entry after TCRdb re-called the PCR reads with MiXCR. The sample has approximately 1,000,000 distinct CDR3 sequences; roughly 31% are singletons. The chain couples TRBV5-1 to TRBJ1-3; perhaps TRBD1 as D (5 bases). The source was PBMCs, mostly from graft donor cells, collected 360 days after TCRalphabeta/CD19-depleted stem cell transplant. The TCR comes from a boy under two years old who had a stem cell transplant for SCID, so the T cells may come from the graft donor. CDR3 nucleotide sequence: TGCGCCAGCAGCTTGGCCGCAGGGCCAACTGGAAACACCATATATTTT. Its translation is CASSLAAGPTGNTIYF.